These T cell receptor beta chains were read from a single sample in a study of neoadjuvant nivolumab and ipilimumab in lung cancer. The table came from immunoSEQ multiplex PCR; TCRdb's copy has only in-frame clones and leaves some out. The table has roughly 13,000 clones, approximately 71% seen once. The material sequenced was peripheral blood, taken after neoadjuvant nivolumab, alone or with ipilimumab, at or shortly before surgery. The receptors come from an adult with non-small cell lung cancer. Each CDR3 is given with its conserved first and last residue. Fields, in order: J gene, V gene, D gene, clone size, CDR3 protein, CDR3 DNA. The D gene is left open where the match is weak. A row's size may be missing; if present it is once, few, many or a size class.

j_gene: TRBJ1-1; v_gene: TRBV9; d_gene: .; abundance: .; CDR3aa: CASSSGTGTEAFF; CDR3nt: TGTGCCAGCAGCTCGGGGACGGGCACTGAAGCTTTCTTT
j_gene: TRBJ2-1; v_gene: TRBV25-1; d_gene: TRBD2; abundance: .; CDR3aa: CASQIAGLAGRVEQFF; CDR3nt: TGTGCCAGCCAAATAGCGGGACTAGCGGGACGAGTGGAGCAGTTCTTC
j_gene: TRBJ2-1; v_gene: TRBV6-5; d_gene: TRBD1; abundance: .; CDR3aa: CASRSGTGVKFF; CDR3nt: TGTGCCAGCAGGTCCGGGACAGGGGTTAAGTTCTTC
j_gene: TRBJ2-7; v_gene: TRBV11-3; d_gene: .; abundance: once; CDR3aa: CASSLSGGPYEQYF; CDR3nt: TGTGCCAGCAGCTTGTCCGGGGGACCCTACGAGCAGTACTTC
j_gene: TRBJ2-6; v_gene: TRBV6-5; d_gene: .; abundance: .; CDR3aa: CASRRGSGANVLTF; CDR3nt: TGTGCCAGCCGACGGGGCTCTGGGGCCAACGTCCTGACTTTC
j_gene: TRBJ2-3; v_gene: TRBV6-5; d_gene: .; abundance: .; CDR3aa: CASSPTEAGSDTQYF; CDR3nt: TGTGCCAGCAGCCCCACGGAGGCTGGATCAGATACGCAGTATTTT
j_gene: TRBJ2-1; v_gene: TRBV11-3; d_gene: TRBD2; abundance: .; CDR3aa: CASSAPGYSGSKGEQFF; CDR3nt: TGTGCCAGCAGCGCCCCAGGGTACAGCGGGAGTAAAGGTGAGCAGTTCTTC
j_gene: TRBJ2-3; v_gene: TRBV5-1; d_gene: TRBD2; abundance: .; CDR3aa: CASSLVTAGEDTQYF; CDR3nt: TGCGCCAGCAGCTTGGTAACAGCGGGAGAAGATACGCAGTATTTT
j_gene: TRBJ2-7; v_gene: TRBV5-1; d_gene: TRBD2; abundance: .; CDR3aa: CASSLAVSSGYEQYF; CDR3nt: TGCGCCAGCAGCTTGGCCGTTTCTAGCGGCTACGAGCAGTACTTC
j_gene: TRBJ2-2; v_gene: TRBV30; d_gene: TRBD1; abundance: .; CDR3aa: CAWSVPGTGGGWELFF; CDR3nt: TGTGCCTGGAGTGTGCCCGGGACAGGGGGTGGCTGGGAGCTGTTTTTT
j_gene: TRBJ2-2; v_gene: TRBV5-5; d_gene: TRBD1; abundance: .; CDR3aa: CASSPGQANTGELFF; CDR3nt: TGTGCCAGCAGCCCCGGACAGGCTAACACCGGGGAGCTGTTTTTT
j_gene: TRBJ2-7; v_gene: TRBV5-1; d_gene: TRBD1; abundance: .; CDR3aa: CASSLGTGSEQYF; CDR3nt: TGCGCCAGCAGCTTAGGGACAGGGTCCGAGCAGTACTTC
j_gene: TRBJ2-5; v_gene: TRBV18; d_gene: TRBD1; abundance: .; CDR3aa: CASSPTDRQETQYF; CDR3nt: TGTGCCAGCTCACCAACGGACAGGCAAGAGACCCAGTACTTC
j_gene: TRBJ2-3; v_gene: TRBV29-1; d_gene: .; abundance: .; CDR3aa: CSVGGIGDTQYF; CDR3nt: TGCAGCGTTGGAGGGATTGGAGATACGCAGTATTTT